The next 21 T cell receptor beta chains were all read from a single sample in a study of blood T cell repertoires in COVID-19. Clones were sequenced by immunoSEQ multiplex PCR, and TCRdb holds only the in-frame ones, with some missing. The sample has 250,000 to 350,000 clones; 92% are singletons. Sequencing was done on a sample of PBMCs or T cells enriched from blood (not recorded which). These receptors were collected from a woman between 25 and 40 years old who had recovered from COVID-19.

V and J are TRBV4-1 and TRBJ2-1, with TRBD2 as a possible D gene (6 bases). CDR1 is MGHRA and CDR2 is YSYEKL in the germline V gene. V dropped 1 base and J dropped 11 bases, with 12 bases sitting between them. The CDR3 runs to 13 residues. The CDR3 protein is CASSQGRDGQQFF. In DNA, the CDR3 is TGCGCCAGCAGCCAAGGGCGGGATGGACAGCAGTTCTTC.

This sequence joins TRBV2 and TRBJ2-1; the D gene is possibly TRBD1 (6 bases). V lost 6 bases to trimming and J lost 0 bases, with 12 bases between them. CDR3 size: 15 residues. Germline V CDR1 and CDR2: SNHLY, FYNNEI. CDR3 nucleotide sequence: TGTGCCAGCAGGGACGACAGGCTCTCCTACAATGAGCAGTTCTTC. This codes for CASRDDRLSYNEQFF.

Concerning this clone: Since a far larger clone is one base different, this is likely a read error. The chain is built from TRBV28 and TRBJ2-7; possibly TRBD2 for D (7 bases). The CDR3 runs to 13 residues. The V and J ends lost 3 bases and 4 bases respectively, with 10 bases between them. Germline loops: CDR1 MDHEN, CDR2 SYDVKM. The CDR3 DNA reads TGTGCCAGCAGTTTTGAGGGGGGGTACGAGCAGTACTTC. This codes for CASSFEGGYEQYF.

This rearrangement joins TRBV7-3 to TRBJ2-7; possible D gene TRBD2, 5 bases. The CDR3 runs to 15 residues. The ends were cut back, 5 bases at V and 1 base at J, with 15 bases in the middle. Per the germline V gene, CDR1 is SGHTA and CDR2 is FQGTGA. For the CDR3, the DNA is TGTGCCAGCAGCATGAATCACGGGAAGTCCTACGAGCAGTACTTC. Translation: CASSMNHGKSYEQYF.

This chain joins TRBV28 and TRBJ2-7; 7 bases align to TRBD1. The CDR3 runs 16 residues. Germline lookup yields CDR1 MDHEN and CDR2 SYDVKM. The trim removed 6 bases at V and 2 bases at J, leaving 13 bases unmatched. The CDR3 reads CASSEETGTSPYEQYF. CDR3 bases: TGTGCCAGCAGCGAGGAGACAGGGACCTCCCCCTACGAGCAGTACTTC.

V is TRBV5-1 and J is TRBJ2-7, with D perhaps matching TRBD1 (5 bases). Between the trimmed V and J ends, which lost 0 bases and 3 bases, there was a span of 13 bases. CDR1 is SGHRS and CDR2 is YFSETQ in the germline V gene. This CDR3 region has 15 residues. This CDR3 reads CASSLADRILYEQYF. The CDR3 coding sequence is TGCGCCAGCAGCTTGGCTGACAGAATCCTCTACGAGCAGTACTTC.

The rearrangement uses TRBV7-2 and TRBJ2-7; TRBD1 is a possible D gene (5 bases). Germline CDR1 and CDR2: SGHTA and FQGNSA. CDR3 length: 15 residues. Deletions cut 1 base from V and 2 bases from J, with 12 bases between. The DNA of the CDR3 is TGTGCCAGCAGCTTAGTTAGACAGAGTACCTACGAGCAGTACTTC. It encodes CASSLVRQSTYEQYF.

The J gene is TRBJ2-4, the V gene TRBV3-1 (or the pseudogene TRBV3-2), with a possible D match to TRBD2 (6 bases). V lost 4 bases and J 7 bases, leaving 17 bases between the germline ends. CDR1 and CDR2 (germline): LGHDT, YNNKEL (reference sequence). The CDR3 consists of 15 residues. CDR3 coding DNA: TGTGCCAGCAGCCCCATCGGGGGTATGGGGAACATTCAGTACTTC. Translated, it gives CASSPIGGMGNIQYF.

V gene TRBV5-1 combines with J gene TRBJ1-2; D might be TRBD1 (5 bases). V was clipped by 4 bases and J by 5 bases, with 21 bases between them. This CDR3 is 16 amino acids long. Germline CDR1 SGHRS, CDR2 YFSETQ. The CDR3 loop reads CASSPQGYGTIYGYTF. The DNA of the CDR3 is TGCGCCAGCAGCCCCCAGGGTTACGGCACGATTTATGGCTACACCTTC. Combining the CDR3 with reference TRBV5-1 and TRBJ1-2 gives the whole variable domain KAGVTQTPRYLIKTRGQQVTLSCSPISGHRSVSWYQQTPGQGLQFLFEYFSETQRNKGNFPGRFSGRQFSNSRSEMNVSTLELGDSALYLCASSPQGYGTIYGYTFGSGTRLTVV.

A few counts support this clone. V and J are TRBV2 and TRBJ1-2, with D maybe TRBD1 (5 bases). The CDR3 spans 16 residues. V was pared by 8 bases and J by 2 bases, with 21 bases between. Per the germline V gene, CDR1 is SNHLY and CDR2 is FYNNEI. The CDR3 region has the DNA TGTGCCAGCCGGGGACTCGGGAGTACATGGAACTATGGCTACACCTTC. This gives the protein CASRGLGSTWNYGYTF. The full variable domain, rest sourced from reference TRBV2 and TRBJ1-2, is EPEVTQTPSHQVTQMGQEVILRCVPISNHLYFYWYRQILGQKVEFLVSFYNNEISEKSEIFDDQFSVERPDGSNFTLKIRSTKLEDSAMYFCASRGLGSTWNYGYTFGSGTRLTVV.

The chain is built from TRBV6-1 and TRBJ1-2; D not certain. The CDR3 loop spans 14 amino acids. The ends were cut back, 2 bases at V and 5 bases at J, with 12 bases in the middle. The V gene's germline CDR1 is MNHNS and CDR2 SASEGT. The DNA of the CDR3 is TGTGCCAGCAGTGAACGAGGAAGTATGTATGGCTACACCTTC. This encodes CASSERGSMYGYTF.

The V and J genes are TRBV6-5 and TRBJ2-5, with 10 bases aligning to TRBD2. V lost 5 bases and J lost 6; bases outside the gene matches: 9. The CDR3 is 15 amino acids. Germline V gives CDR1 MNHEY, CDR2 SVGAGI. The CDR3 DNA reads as TGTGCCAGCAGTACCTGGTCTAGCGGGGGAAAGACCCAGTACTTC. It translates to CASSTWSSGGKTQYF.

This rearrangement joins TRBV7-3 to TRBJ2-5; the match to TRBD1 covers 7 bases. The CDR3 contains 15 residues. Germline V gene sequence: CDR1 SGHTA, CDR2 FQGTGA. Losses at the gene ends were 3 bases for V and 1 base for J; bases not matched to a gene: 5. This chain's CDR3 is CASSFAGGSQETQYF. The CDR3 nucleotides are TGTGCCAGCAGCTTTGCAGGGGGATCCCAAGAGACCCAGTACTTC.

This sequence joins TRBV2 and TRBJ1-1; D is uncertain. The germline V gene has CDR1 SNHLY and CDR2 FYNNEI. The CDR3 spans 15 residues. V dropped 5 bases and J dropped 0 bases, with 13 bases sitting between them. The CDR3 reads CASSKTKSMNTEAFF. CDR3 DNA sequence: TGTGCCAGCAGTAAGACAAAATCCATGAACACTGAAGCTTTCTTT.

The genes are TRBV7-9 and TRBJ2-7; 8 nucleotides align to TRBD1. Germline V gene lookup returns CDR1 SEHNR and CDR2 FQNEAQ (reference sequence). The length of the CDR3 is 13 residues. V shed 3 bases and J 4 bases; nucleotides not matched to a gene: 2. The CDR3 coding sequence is TGTGCCAGCAGCTTGACAGGGGTGTACGAGCAGTACTTC. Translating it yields CASSLTGVYEQYF.

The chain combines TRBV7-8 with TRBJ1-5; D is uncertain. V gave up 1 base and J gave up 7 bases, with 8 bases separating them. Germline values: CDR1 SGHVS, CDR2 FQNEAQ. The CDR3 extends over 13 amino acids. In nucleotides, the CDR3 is TGTGCCAGCAGCTTAGGGCCCCCCCAGCCCCAGCATTTT. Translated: CASSLGPPQPQHF.

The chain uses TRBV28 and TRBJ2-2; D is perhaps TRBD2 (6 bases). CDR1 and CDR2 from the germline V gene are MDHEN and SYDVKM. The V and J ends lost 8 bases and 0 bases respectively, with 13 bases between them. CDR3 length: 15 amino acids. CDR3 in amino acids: CASVRGGANTGELFF. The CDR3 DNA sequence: TGTGCCAGCGTCCGAGGCGGGGCGAACACCGGGGAGCTGTTTTTT.

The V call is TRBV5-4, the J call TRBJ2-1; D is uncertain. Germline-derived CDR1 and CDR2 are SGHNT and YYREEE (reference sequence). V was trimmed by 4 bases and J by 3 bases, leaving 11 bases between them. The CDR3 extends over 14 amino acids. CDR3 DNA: TGTGCCAGCAGCCCTGCTACGGGCTACAATGAGCAGTTCTTC. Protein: CASSPATGYNEQFF.

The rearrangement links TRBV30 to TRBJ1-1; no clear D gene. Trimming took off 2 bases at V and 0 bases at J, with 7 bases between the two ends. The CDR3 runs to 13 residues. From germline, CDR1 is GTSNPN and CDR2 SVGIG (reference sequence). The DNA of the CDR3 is TGTGCCTGGAGTCCAACAGTGAACACTGAAGCTTTCTTT. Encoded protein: CAWSPTVNTEAFF.

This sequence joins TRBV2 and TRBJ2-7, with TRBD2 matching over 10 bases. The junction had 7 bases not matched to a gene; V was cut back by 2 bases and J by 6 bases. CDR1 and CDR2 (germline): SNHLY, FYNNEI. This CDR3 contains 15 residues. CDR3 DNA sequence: TGTGCCAGCAGTGAAAACCCTAGCGGGAGTTTCGAGCAGTACTTC. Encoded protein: CASSENPSGSFEQYF.

CDR3 DNA: TGTGCCAGCAGGCGGTTTGTACTGCGTGCGAACTCCTACAATGAGCAGTTCTTC. Protein: CASRRFVLRANSYNEQFF. The chain links TRBV7-8 to TRBJ2-1; no clear D gene. In germline, CDR1 is SGHVS, CDR2 FQNEAQ. V dropped 6 bases and J dropped 0 bases, with 21 bases sitting between them. The CDR3 runs to 18 residues.